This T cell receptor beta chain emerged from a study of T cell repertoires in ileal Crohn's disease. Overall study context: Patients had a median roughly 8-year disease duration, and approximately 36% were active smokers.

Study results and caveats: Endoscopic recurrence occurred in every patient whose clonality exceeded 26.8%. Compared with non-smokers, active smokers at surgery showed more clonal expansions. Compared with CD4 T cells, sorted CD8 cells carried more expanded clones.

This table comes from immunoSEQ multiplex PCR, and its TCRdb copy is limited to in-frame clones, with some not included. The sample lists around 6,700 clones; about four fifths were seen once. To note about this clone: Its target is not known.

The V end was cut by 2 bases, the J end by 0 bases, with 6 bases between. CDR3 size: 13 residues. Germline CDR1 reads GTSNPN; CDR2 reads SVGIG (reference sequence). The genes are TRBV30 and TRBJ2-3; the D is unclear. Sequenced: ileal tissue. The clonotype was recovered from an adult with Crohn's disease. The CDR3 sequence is CAWSSASTDTQYF. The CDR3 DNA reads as TGTGCCTGGAGTAGCGCCAGCACAGATACGCAGTATTTT.